The 19 T cell receptor beta chains presented below share a single source sample, sequenced in a study of blood T cells in healthy people across ages. PCR was performed a second time for roughly 7 to 11 cycles using a sample-barcoded 5' primer and a J-beta primer mix. TCRdb re-called the 5' RACE reads through MiXCR, storing one row per CDR3 protein. Altogether some 1.5 million distinct CDR3 sequences are present, 28% being singletons, with the ten largest covering 7% to 9%. The sample was blood. The origin of the receptors is a woman in her twenties or thirties in good health.

This clonotype was observed many times. The CDR3 nucleotides read TGTGCCAGCAGCCCTGGGGGAGTCAACTATGGCTACACCTTC. It yields the protein CASSPGGVNYGYTF. The chain links TRBV7-2 to TRBJ1-2; maybe TRBD1 (5 bases). The CDR3 runs 14 residues. Looked up from germline, CDR1 is SGHTA and CDR2 is FQGNSA. Deletions cut 5 bases from V and 2 bases from J, with 12 bases between.

The count of this clonotype is one. At one end, the junction sequence differs from germline, possibly due to a read error. The chain is built from TRBV5-1 and TRBJ2-2; D is perhaps TRBD2 (5 bases). The germline CDR1 and CDR2 sequences are SGHRS and YFSETQ. This CDR3 contains 11 residues. This chain's CDR3 is CASSWAGKLFF. The CDR3 bases are TGCGCCAGCAGCTGGGCCGGGAAGCTGTTTTTT.

This sequence joins TRBV11-2 and TRBJ2-7, with 13 bases fitting TRBD2. J lost 0 bases, V lost 5 bases, and 7 bases had no gene match. The V gene's germline CDR1 is SGHAT and CDR2 FQNNGV. The CDR3 contains 17 residues. CDR3 nucleotides: TGTGCCAGCAGCCAACTGGGACTAGCGGGAACCTCCTACGAGCAGTACTTC. Translating it yields CASSQLGLAGTSYEQYF.

This chain joins TRBV7-6 and TRBJ1-1, with D maybe TRBD1 (5 bases). V was shortened by 5 bases and J by 2 bases, with 12 bases between the two germline ends. The CDR3 extends over 14 amino acids. Germline values: CDR1 SGHVS, CDR2 FNYEAQ. The chain's CDR3 is CASSIGTANTEAFF. CDR3 DNA sequence: TGTGCCAGCAGCATCGGGACGGCTAACACTGAAGCTTTCTTT.

The chain has TRBV7-6 and TRBJ2-7; D is possibly TRBD2 (6 bases). Near its end, the DNA agrees better with TRBJ2-5, so the J call may be wrong. CDR3 length: 15 amino acids. Per the germline V gene, CDR1 is SGHVS and CDR2 is FNYEAQ. CDR3 loop: CASSLLNTGVETQYF. As DNA, the CDR3 is TGTGCCAGCAGCCTCCTTAATACGGGAGTGGAGACCCAGTACTTC.

The chain joins TRBV2 to TRBJ2-7; perhaps TRBD2 as D (6 bases). The length of the CDR3 is 15 residues. V lost 4 bases to trimming and J lost 5 bases, with 18 bases between them. CDR1 is SNHLY, CDR2 FYNNEI, per germline. CDR3 amino acids: CASSGGKGGVDEQYF. The CDR3 region has the DNA TGTGCCAGCAGTGGAGGGAAAGGAGGGGTGGACGAGCAGTACTTC.

The chain carries TRBV5-1 and TRBJ2-5; D gene uncertain. The CDR3 consists of 15 residues. With 0 bases removed from V and 0 bases from J, the gap between germline ends came to 9 bases. The germline gives CDR1 SGHRS, CDR2 YFSETQ. The DNA for the CDR3 is TGCGCCAGCAGCTTGGTGGGGATGTACCAAGAGACCCAGTACTTC. This codes for CASSLVGMYQETQYF.

This clonotype was picked up many times. This sequence joins TRBV20-1 and TRBJ2-7; a weak D match, TRBD1 (5 bases). This CDR3 is built from 13 residues. Trimming removed 1 base from V and 3 bases from J, with 10 bases in between. Germline CDR1 DFQATT, CDR2 SNEGSKA (reference sequence). The CDR3 DNA is TGCAGTGCTAGAGGACCTAGGGGCTACGAGCAGTACTTC. Amino acids: CSARGPRGYEQYF.

V and J are TRBV7-7 and TRBJ2-3, with a weak D call TRBD1 (5 bases). Germline V gives CDR1 SSHAT, CDR2 FNYEAQ (reference sequence). Trimming stripped 2 bases from V and 10 bases from J, with 13 bases between. The CDR3 is 13 residues long. The CDR3 region has the DNA TGTGCCAGCAGCTTATCCTCTCAGGGATCGCAGTATTTT. Translating it yields CASSLSSQGSQYF.

About this clonotype: This may be a read error, as it is one base from a much larger clone. This chain joins TRBV10-3 and TRBJ2-7; 10 nucleotides line up with TRBD2. The germline gives CDR1 ENHRY, CDR2 SYGVKD. The CDR3 spans 15 residues. The CDR3 DNA reads as TGTGCCATCAGTGAGGCCGGGACTAGCGCCTACGAGCAGTGCTTC. Translating it yields CAISEAGTSAYEQCF.

This clonotype was seen ten or more times. The chain has TRBV29-1 and TRBJ2-1; D possibly corresponds to TRBD1 (6 bases). This CDR3 contains 12 residues. Per the germline V gene, CDR1 is SQVTM and CDR2 is ANQGSEA. Trimming left V 1 base short and J 8 bases short, with 9 bases between. CDR3 nucleotide sequence: TGCAGCGTTGAAGCAGGGGTCGATGAGCAGTTCTTC. As protein: CSVEAGVDEQFF.

This clonotype has a handful of counts. The chain combines TRBV14 with TRBJ2-1, with 10 nucleotides matching TRBD2. This CDR3 spans 17 amino acids. In germline, CDR1 is SGHDN, CDR2 FVKESK. The junction had 7 bases not matched to a gene; V was cut back by 0 bases and J by 5 bases. The CDR3 DNA follows: TGTGCCAGCAGCCAAGATTACGGACTAGCGGTTCACAATGAGCAGTTCTTC. This gives the protein CASSQDYGLAVHNEQFF.

The chain couples TRBV2 to TRBJ2-7; D remains ambiguous. CDR1 SNHLY and CDR2 FYNNEI come from the germline V gene. Trimming removed 5 bases at V and 6 bases at J, with 14 bases between. The CDR3 runs to 13 residues. CDR3: CASSYANRGEQYF. CDR3 nucleotide sequence: TGTGCCAGCAGTTACGCCAACAGAGGCGAGCAGTACTTC. Filled out from reference TRBV2 and TRBJ2-7, the complete variable domain reads EPEVTQTPSHQVTQMGQEVILRCVPISNHLYFYWYRQILGQKVEFLVSFYNNEISEKSEIFDDQFSVERPDGSNFTLKIRSTKLEDSAMYFCASSYANRGEQYFGPGTRLTVT.

This clonotype has only a few counts. J is TRBJ2-4 and V is TRBV6-2 or TRBV6-3; D gene ambiguous. The CDR3 is made up of 15 amino acids. Germline CDR1 is MNHEY and CDR2 is SVGEGT. V was trimmed by 8 bases and J by 2 bases, leaving 16 bases between them. CDR3 region: CASSRGVRSKNIQYF. The CDR3 DNA is TGTGCCAGCTCGCGTGGCGTGAGATCCAAAAACATTCAGTACTTC.

The chain employs TRBV6-6 and TRBJ2-1, with 9 bases identical to TRBD2. V shed 6 bases and J 8 bases; nucleotides not matched to a gene: 5. This CDR3 region has 13 residues. Germline loops: CDR1 MNHNY, CDR2 SVGAGI (reference sequence). The CDR3 coding sequence is TGTGCCAGCAGGCAAGCGGGGGGTCATGAGCAGTTCTTC. Protein: CASRQAGGHEQFF.

The CDR3 DNA reads TGCAGCGTGGGGAGAGGGACAGCCTACGAGCAGTACTTC. Its protein product is CSVGRGTAYEQYF. V gene TRBV29-1 combines with J gene TRBJ2-7; TRBD1 aligns across 7 bases. CDR1 SQVTM and CDR2 ANQGSEA come from the germline V gene. The CDR3 totals 13 residues. Germline trimming cut 6 bases from V and 2 bases from J; bases unmatched to any gene: 7.

The rearrangement links TRBV7-9 to TRBJ1-3; D unclear. The CDR3 length is 15 residues. From germline, CDR1 is SEHNR and CDR2 FQNEAQ (reference sequence). Trimming took 5 bases from V and 2 from J, leaving 13 bases between them. The CDR3 spells CASSPIIGPGNTIYF. The CDR3 nucleotides are TGTGCCAGCAGCCCTATTATCGGGCCTGGAAACACCATATATTTT.

This clonotype showed up many times. J is TRBJ2-1 and V is TRBV24-1; D is ambiguous. Trimming stripped 3 bases from V and 5 bases from J, with 10 bases between. There are 14 residues in the CDR3. Germline CDR1 KGHDR, CDR2 SFDVKD. The CDR3 DNA reads as TGTGCCACCAGTGATCGGTTCGGTAACAATGAGCAGTTCTTC. Its protein product is CATSDRFGNNEQFF.

This clonotype was found many times. The chain links TRBV29-1 to TRBJ2-7; either TRBD1 or TRBD2 may fit D (6 bases each). The germline CDR1 and CDR2 sequences are SQVTM and ANQGSEA. CDR3 size: 14 residues. V was shortened by 3 bases and J by 2 bases, with 14 bases between the two germline ends. CDR3 sequence reads: CSVEGGQGPYEQYF. In DNA, the CDR3 is TGCAGCGTTGAGGGGGGCCAGGGCCCCTACGAGCAGTACTTC.